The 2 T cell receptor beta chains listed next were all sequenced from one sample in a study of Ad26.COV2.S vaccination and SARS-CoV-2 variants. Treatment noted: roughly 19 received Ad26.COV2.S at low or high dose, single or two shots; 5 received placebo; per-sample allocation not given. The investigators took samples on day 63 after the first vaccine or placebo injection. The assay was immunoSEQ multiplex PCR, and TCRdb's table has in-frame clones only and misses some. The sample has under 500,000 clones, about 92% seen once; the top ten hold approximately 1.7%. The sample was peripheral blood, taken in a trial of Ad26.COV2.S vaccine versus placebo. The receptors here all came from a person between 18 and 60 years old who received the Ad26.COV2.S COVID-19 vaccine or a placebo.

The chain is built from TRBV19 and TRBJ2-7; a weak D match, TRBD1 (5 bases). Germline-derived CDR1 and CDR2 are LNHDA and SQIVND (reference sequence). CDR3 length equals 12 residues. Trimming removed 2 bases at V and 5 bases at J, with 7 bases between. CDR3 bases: TGTGCCAGTAGTATATCAGGGAACGAGCAGTACTTC. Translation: CASSISGNEQYF.

CDR3 in amino acids: CASSLLGGSHYEQYF. CDR3 in DNA: TGTGCCAGCAGCTTACTTGGGGGGTCCCACTACGAGCAGTACTTC. V usage is TRBV28 and J usage is TRBJ2-7, with D tentatively TRBD2 (6 bases). V lost 6 bases and J 3 bases, leaving 18 bases between the germline ends. This CDR3 is built from 15 residues. Germline CDR1 is MDHEN and CDR2 is SYDVKM. The complete variable domain, with remaining parts taken from reference TRBV28 and TRBJ2-7, reads DVKVTQSSRYLVKRTGEKVFLECVQDMDHENMFWYRQDPGLGLRLIYFSYDVKMKEKGDIPEGYSVSREKKERFSLILESASTNQTSMYLCASSLLGGSHYEQYFGPGTRLTVT.